This T cell receptor beta chain was found in a study of T cells after yellow fever vaccination. The overall study: Any fraction with a low cell number was prepared using SMART-Seq v4 Ultra Low Input. Findings and caveats of the study: Contamination of FACS-sorted repertoires by abundant clonotypes from the bulk population could occur. Most primary-vaccination clones recurred post-booster (approximately 96% CD4, more than 85% CD8).

Template switching by 5'RACE produced TCR cDNA, adding a universal primer site and UMIs. TCRdb re-derived calls from the 5' RACE reads in MiXCR, one entry per CDR3 protein. The profile shows about 580,000 distinct CDR3 sequences, around 16% of them singletons. The CDR3 contains 15 residues. CDR1 and CDR2 from the germline V gene are SGDLS and YYNGEE. V lost 0 bases and J lost 7; bases outside the gene matches: 2. Concerning this clonotype itself: Its antigen is undetermined.

The sequenced sample was PBMCs, obtained more than 4 days after the first yellow fever vaccination. The chain links TRBV9 to TRBJ1-6; 9 nucleotides match TRBD1. This TCR derives from a man younger than 30 who received the YFV17D yellow fever vaccine. The chain's CDR3 is CASSVGDRGNSPLHF. CDR3 coding DNA: TGTGCCAGCAGCGTAGGAGACAGGGGGAATTCACCCCTCCACTTT.